This entry lists 6 T cell receptor beta chains sequenced from one sample in a study of shared clonotypes between healthy human individuals. Sequencing used immunoSEQ multiplex PCR; TCRdb keeps in-frame clones, though not all of them. The data hold roughly 1,100,000 clones, with about 75% observed a single time. The specimen sequenced was memory CD4+ T cells sorted from blood. Regarding subset: CD45RA-negative fraction. The receptors come from a man aged 18 to 29 in good health.

V gene TRBV4-3 combines with J gene TRBJ1-5; possible D gene TRBD1, 5 bases. Germline CDR1 LGHNA, CDR2 YSLEER. This CDR3 contains 15 residues. V was pared by 0 bases and J by 6 bases, with 12 bases between. CDR3 protein: CASSQDFTGPQPQHF. CDR3 sequence (DNA): TGCGCCAGCAGCCAAGATTTTACAGGCCCTCAGCCCCAGCATTTT.

Comments on this clone: Other DNA sequences from this sample encode an identical CDR3 as well. The rearrangement links TRBV18 to TRBJ2-5; unclear D gene. From germline, CDR1 is KGHSH and CDR2 LQKENI. The V gene lost 1 base and the J gene lost 2 bases, with 5 bases spanning the gap. This CDR3 region has 13 residues. The CDR3 region is CASSPRGQETQYF. CDR3 bases: TGTGCCAGCTCACCACGAGGTCAAGAGACCCAGTACTTC.

The J gene is TRBJ1-6, the V gene TRBV7-2; D is uncertain. Germline assignment: CDR1 SGHTA and CDR2 FQGNSA. V was clipped by 4 bases and J by 5 bases, with 12 bases between them. The length of the CDR3 is 15 residues. The CDR3 spells CASSSQSANNSPLHF. CDR3 in DNA: TGTGCCAGCAGCTCACAGAGCGCTAATAATTCACCCCTCCACTTT.

The rearrangement joins TRBV6-5 to TRBJ2-2, with TRBD1 identical over 9 bases. The CDR3 extends over 14 amino acids. The junction had 7 bases not matched to a gene; V was cut back by 6 bases and J by 8 bases. Germline-derived CDR1 and CDR2 are MNHEY and SVGAGI. The CDR3 spells CASRTTGGRGELFF. The CDR3 DNA sequence: TGTGCCAGCAGGACTACAGGGGGCAGGGGGGAGCTGTTTTTT.

This clone was picked up a small number of times. This chain joins TRBV19 and TRBJ2-3, with D possibly being TRBD1 (6 bases). Per the germline V gene, CDR1 is LNHDA and CDR2 is SQIVND (reference sequence). The CDR3 length is 13 residues. The germline V and J ends were trimmed by 8 bases and 6 bases, with 15 bases remaining between them. CDR3 residues: CASGPSQGDTQYF. The DNA of the CDR3 is TGTGCCAGTGGTCCGTCACAGGGTGATACGCAGTATTTT.

About this clone itself: At one end, the junction sequence differs from germline, possibly due to a read error. The rearrangement joins TRBV7-2 to TRBJ2-7; D tentatively fits TRBD1 or TRBD2 (5 bases each). Germline V lookup: CDR1 SGHTA, CDR2 FQGNSA. The CDR3 length is 11 residues. The CDR3 here is CASSEGPDKYF. DNA for the CDR3: TGTGCCAGCAGCGAGGGACCCGATAAGTATTTC. The complete variable domain, with remaining parts taken from reference TRBV7-2 and TRBJ2-7, reads GAGVSQSPSNKVTEKGKDVELRCDPISGHTALYWYRQSLGQGLEFLIYFQGNSAPDKSGLPSDRFSAERTGGSVSTLTIQRTQQEDSAVYLCASSEGPDKYFGPGTRLTVT.